This T cell receptor (beta chain) was identified in a study of siplizumab effects on memory and regulatory T cells. General study points: Unstimulated subset assignment was obtained for only a minor fraction of alloreactive clones.

V lost 2 bases, J lost 3 bases, and 10 bases lay in between. CDR1 and CDR2 (germline): MDHEN, SYDVKM. The CDR3 runs to 15 residues. About this clone: Its antigen is currently unknown.

Libraries were prepared by immunoSEQ multiplex PCR; TCRdb keeps only in-frame clonotypes and omits some of them. Of around 100,000 clones in the sample, about nine tenths were seen once. This receptor was obtained from a human donor in good health. This chain uses TRBV28 with TRBJ1-4; D is unresolved. The specimen sequenced was CD4+ T cells sorted from blood. CDR3 in amino acids: CASSLRSTANEKLFF. As DNA, the CDR3 is TGTGCCAGCAGTTTACGCAGCACGGCTAATGAAAAACTGTTTTTT.